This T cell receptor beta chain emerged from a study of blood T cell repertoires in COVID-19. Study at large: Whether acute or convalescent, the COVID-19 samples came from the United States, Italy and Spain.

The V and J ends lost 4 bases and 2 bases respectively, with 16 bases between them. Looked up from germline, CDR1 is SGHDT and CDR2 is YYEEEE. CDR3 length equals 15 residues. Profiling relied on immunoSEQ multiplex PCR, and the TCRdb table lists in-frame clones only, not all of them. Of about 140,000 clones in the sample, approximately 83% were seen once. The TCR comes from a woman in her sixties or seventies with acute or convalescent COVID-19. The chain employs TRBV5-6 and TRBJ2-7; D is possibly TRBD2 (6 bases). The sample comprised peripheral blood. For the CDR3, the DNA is TGTGCCAGCAGCACCGGGGGAGGCCAGCCCTACGAGCAGTACTTC. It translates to CASSTGGGQPYEQYF.